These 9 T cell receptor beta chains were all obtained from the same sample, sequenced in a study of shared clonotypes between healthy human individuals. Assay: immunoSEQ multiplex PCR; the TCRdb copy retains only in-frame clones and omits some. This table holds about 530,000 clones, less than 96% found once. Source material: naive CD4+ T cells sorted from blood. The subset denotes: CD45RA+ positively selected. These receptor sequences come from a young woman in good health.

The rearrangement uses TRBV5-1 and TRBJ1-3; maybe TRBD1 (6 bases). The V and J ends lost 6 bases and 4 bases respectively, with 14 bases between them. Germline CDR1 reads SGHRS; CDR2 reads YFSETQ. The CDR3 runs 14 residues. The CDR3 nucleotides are TGCGCCAGCACACCAGGGGCGACGGGAAACACCATATATTTT. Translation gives CASTPGATGNTIYF. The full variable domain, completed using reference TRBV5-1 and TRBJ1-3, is KAGVTQTPRYLIKTRGQQVTLSCSPISGHRSVSWYQQTPGQGLQFLFEYFSETQRNKGNFPGRFSGRQFSNSRSEMNVSTLELGDSALYLCASTPGATGNTIYFGEGSWLTVV.

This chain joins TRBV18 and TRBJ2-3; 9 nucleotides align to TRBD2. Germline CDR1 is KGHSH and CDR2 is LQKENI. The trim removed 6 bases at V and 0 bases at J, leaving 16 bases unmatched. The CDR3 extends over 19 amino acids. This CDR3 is CASSPFSAVLAGSTDTQYF. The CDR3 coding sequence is TGTGCCAGCTCCCCTTTCAGCGCAGTTCTAGCGGGAAGCACAGATACGCAGTATTTT.

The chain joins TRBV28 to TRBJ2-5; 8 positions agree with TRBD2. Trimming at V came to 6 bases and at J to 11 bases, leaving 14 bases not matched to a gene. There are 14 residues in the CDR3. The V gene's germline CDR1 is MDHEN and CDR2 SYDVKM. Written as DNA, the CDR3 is TGTGCCAGCAGACCGGGACTAGATTATTCAGGGCAGTACTTC. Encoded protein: CASRPGLDYSGQYF.

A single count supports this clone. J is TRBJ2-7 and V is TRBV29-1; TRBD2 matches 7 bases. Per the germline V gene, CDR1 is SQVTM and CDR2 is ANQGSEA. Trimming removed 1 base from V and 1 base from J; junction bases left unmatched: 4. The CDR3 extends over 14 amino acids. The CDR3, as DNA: TGCAGCGTTGAAGGACCAGCGGGGTCCTACGAGCAGTACTTC. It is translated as CSVEGPAGSYEQYF.

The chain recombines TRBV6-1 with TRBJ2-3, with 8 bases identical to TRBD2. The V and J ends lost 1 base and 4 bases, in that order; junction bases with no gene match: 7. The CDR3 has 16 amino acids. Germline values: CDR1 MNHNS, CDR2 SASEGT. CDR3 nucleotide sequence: TGTGCCAGCAGTGAAGGAGTGAGCGGGGGCCCAGATACGCAGTATTTT. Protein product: CASSEGVSGGPDTQYF.

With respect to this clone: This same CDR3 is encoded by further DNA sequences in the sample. CDR3 in amino acids: CASSLARNTEAFF. CDR3 sequence (DNA): TGTGCCAGCAGCTTAGCCCGGAACACTGAAGCTTTCTTT. This rearrangement joins TRBV11-3 to TRBJ1-1; the D is unclear. V was cut by 1 base and J by 1 base, with 4 bases left in between. The CDR3 length is 13 residues. CDR1 is SGHNT and CDR2 is YENEEA in the germline V gene.

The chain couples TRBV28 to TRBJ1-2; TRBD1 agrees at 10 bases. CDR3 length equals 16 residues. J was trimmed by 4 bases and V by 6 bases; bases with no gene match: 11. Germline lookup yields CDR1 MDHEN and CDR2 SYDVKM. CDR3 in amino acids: CASSRSGQGVFYGYTF. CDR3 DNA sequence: TGTGCCAGCAGCAGATCAGGACAGGGGGTGTTCTATGGCTACACCTTC.

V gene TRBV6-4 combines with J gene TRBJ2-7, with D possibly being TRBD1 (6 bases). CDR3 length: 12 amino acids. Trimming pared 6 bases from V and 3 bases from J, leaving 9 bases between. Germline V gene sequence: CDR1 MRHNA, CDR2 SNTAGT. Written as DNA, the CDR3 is TGTGCCAGCAGGGACAGTTTCTACGAGCAGTACTTC. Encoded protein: CASRDSFYEQYF.

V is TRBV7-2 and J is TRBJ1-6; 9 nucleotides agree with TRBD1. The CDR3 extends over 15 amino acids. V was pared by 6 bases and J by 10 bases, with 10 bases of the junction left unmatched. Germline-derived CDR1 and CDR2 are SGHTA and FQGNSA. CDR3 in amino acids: CASRYHRGLNSPLHF. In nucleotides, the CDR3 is TGTGCCAGCAGGTACCACAGGGGGCTAAACTCACCCCTCCACTTT.